This paragraph reports one T cell receptor (beta chain). What it binds is not known. Every bit of the isolated RNA underwent reverse transcription, so sequencing read expressed TCRB transcripts. The protocol was immunoSEQ multiplex PCR, while the TCRdb copy is restricted to in-frame clones and leaves out a portion. This table holds nearly 250,000 clones, under 70% found once. CD4+ naive, central memory, regulatory and stem cell-like memory subsets were isolated by sorting on CD45RO/CCR7/CD25/CD127/CD95/CD27. V lost 5 bases to trimming and J lost 8 bases, with 16 bases between them. This CDR3 region has 14 residues. CDR1 and CDR2 from the germline V gene are SEHNR and FQNEAQ (reference sequence). This entry is derived from a study of beta chain features in type 1 diabetes. Study observations and caveats: Unsettled here was the matter of whether HLA type influences TCRB rearrangement. At VDJ recombination sites, type 1 diabetes patients had fewer insertions and more deleted nucleotides.

This receptor was identified in a man aged 25 to 40 in good health. The rearrangement uses TRBV7-9 and TRBJ2-1; tentative D call: TRBD1 (6 bases). The sample taken for sequencing was naive CD4+ T cells from blood. Here the CDR3 reads CASSPRGWDDEQFF. The CDR3 nucleotides are TGTGCCAGCAGCCCCAGGGGATGGGATGATGAGCAGTTCTTC.